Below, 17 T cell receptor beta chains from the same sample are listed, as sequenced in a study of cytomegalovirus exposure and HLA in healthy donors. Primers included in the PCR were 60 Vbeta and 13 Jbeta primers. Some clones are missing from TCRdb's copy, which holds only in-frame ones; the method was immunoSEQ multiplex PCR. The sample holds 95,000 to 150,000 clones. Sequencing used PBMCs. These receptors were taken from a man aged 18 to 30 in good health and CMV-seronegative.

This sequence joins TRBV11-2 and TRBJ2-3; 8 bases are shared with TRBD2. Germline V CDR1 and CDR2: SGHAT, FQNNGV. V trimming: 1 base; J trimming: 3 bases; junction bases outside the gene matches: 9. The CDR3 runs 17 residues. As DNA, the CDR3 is TGTGCCAGCAGCTTAGGAGGGGCACTAGCGGAAACAGATACGCAGTATTTT. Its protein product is CASSLGGALAETDTQYF. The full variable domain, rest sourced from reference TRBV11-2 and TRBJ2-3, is EAGVAQSPRYKIIEKRQSVAFWCNPISGHATLYWYQQILGQGPKLLIQFQNNGVVDDSQLPKDRFSAERLKGVDSTLKIQPAKLEDSAVYLCASSLGGALAETDTQYFGPGTRLTVL.

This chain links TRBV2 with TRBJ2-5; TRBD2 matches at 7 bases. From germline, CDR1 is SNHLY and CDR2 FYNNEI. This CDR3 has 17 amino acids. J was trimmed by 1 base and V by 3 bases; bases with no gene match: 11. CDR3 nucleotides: TGTGCCAGCAGTGATACAGGACTAGTTTCCAGCCAAGAGACCCAGTACTTC. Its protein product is CASSDTGLVSSQETQYF.

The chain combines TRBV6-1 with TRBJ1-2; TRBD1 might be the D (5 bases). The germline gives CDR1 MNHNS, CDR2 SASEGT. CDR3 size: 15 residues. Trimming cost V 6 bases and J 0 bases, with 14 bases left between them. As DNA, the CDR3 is TGTGCCAGCAGGGGCCCCAGGGCGGCTAACTATGGCTACACCTTC. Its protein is CASRGPRAANYGYTF.

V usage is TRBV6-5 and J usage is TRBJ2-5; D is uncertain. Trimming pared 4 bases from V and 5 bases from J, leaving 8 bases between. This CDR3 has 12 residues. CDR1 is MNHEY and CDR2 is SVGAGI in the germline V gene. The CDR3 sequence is CASSSPGETQYF. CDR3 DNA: TGTGCCAGCAGTTCTCCCGGTGAGACCCAGTACTTC.

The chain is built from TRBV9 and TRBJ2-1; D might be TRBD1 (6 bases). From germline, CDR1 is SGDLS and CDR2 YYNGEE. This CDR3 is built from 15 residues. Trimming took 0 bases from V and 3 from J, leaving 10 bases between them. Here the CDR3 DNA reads TGTGCCAGCAGCGTAGCGGGACAAGTCTACAATGAGCAGTTCTTC. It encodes CASSVAGQVYNEQFF.

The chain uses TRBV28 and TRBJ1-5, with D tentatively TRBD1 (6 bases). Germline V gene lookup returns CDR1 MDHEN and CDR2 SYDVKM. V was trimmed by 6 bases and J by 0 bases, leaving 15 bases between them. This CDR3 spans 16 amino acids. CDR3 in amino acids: CASSLEGGNSNQPQHF. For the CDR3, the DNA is TGTGCCAGCAGCCTTGAGGGGGGGAATAGCAATCAGCCCCAGCATTTT.

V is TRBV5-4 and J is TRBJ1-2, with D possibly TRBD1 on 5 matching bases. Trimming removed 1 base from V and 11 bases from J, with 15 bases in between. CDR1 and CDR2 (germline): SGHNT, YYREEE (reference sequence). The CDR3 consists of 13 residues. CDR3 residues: CASSLWQGVGYTF. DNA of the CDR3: TGTGCCAGCAGCTTGTGGCAGGGTGTAGGATACACCTTC.

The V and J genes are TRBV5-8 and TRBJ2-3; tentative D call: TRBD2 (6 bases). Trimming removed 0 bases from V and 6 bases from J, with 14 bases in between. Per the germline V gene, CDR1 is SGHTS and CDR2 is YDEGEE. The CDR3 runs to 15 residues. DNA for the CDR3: TGTGCCAGCAGCTTGGGACTAGACGGTTCGGATACGCAGTATTTT. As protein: CASSLGLDGSDTQYF. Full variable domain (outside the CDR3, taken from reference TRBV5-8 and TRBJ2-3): EAGVTQSPTHLIKTRGQQATLRCSPISGHTSVYWYQQALGLGLQFLLWYDEGEERNRGNFPPRFSGRQFPNYSSELNVNALELEDSALYLCASSLGLDGSDTQYFGPGTRLTVL.

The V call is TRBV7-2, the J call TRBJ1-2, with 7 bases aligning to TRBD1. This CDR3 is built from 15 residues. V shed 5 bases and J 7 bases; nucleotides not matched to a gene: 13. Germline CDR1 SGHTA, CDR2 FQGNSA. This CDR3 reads CASSTTRGGAVGYTF. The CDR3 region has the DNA TGTGCCAGCAGCACAACAAGAGGGGGCGCAGTTGGCTACACCTTC. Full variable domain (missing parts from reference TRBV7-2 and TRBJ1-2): GAGVSQSPSNKVTEKGKDVELRCDPISGHTALYWYRQSLGQGLEFLIYFQGNSAPDKSGLPSDRFSAERTGGSVSTLTIQRTQQEDSAVYLCASSTTRGGAVGYTFGSGTRLTVV.

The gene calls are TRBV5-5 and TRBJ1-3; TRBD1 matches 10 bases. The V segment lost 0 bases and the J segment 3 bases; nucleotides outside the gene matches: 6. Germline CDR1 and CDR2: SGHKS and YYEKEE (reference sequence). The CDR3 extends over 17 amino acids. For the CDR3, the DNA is TGTGCCAGCAGCTTGGGACAGGGGGCTGTTGGTGGAAACACCATATATTTT. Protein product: CASSLGQGAVGGNTIYF.

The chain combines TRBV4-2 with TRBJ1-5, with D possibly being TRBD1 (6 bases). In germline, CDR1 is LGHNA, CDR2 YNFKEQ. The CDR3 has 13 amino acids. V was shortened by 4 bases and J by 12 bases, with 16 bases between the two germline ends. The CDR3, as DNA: TGTGCCAGCAGCCCCGACGTGGGGGCCGTCCAGCATTTT. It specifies CASSPDVGAVQHF.

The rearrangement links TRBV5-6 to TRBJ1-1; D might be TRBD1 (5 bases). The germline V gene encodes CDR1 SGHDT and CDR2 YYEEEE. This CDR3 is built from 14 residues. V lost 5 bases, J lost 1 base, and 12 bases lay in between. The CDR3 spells CASREVGQNTEAFF. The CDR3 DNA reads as TGTGCCAGCAGAGAGGTAGGACAGAACACTGAAGCTTTCTTT.

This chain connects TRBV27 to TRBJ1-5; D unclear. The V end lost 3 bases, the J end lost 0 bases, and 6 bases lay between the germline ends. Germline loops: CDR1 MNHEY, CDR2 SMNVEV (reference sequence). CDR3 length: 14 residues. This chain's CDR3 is CASSLRDSNQPQHF. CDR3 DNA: TGTGCCAGCAGTTTGAGGGATAGCAATCAGCCCCAGCATTTT.

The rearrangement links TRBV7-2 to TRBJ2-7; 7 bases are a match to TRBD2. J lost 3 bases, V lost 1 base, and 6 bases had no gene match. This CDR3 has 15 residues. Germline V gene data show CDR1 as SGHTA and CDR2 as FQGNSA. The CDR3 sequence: CASSLVRGGNYEQYF. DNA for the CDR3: TGTGCCAGCAGCTTAGTTCGGGGAGGGAACTACGAGCAGTACTTC.

CDR3 nucleotide sequence: TGTGCCAGCAACTTCGGGACAGGGGGAGAGACCCAGTACTTC. Protein product: CASNFGTGGETQYF. This sequence joins TRBV9 and TRBJ2-5, with 11 bases identical to TRBD1. CDR3 length equals 14 residues. Germline V CDR1 and CDR2: SGDLS, YYNGEE. Trimming cost V 6 bases and J 4 bases; bases outside gene matches: 5. Complete variable domain (other parts from reference TRBV9 and TRBJ2-5): DSGVTQTPKHLITATGQRVTLRCSPRSGDLSVYWYQQSLDQGLQFLIQYYNGEERAKGNILERFSAQQFPDLHSELNLSSLELGDSALYFCASNFGTGGETQYFGPGTRLLVL.

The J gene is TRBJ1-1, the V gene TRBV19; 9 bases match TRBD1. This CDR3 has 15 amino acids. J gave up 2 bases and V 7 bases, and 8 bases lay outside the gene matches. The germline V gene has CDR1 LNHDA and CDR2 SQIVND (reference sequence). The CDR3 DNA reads TGTGCCAGTACCCTAGGACAGGGGATCAACACTGAAGCTTTCTTT. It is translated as CASTLGQGINTEAFF.

The CDR3 reads CASKTGKYDYGYTF. DNA of the CDR3: TGTGCCAGCAAAACAGGGAAGTATGACTATGGCTACACCTTC. The V call is TRBV2, the J call TRBJ1-2; D is perhaps TRBD1 (6 bases). With 7 bases removed from V and 3 bases from J, the gap between germline ends came to 15 bases. The CDR3 is made up of 14 amino acids. Germline CDR1 SNHLY, CDR2 FYNNEI. Variable domain in full (rest from reference TRBV2 and TRBJ1-2): EPEVTQTPSHQVTQMGQEVILRCVPISNHLYFYWYRQILGQKVEFLVSFYNNEISEKSEIFDDQFSVERPDGSNFTLKIRSTKLEDSAMYFCASKTGKYDYGYTFGSGTRLTVV.